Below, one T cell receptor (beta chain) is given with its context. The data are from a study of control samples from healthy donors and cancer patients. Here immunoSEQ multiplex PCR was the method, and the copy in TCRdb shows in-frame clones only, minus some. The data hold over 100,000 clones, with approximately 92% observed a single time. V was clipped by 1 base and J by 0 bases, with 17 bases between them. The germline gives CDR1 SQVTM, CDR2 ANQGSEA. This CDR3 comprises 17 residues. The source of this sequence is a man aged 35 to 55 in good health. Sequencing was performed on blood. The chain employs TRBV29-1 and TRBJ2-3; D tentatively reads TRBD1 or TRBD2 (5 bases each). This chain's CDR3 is CSVEGQSLGTSTDTQYF. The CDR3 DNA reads TGCAGCGTTGAAGGCCAAAGCCTCGGGACGAGCACAGATACGCAGTATTTT.